This T cell receptor (beta chain) was found in a study of T cell responses to AZD1222 COVID-19 vaccine. Findings of the study overall: Of the AZD1222 recipients, only five to seven were seropositive at baseline. Donors were largely white British and mainly female; clonal diversity was possibly underestimated. Spike-specific TCRs gained breadth and depth after people received two AZD1222 doses.

V was cut by 6 bases and J by 2 bases, with 16 bases left in between. Looked up from germline, CDR1 is MNHEY and CDR2 is SVGAGI. This CDR3 has 15 amino acids. A word on this clone: What it binds is unknown.

Repertoires were generated with immunoSEQ multiplex PCR, while TCRdb's copy carries only in-frame clones and drops some. Found here are around 140,000 clones, roughly 89% of them singletons; the top ten hold roughly 6%. This specimen was peripheral blood, taken on day 0 of AZD1222 vaccination. The gene calls are TRBV6-5 and TRBJ1-2; D remains ambiguous. The source of this sequence is an adult in good health. The CDR3 region has the DNA TGTGCCAGCAGCCAAACGGGTTCTTTCAACTATGGCTACACCTTC. Translated: CASSQTGSFNYGYTF.